The clone carrying this TCR beta chain was detected ten times or more. The antigen is unknown. This record comes from a study of cytomegalovirus exposure and HLA in healthy donors. Findings and caveats of the study: Immune exposure data for these donors was limited to CMV serostatus. In a later analysis, the majority of CMV-associated beta chains seemingly showed HLA restriction. Using the classifier, cytomegalovirus status was reportedly diagnosed with high specificity and sensitivity. The authors enumerated over 150 TCR beta chains as linked to cytomegalovirus.

The PCR had 60 Vbeta and 13 Jbeta primers. Sequenced by immunoSEQ multiplex PCR; TCRdb stores in-frame clones only, minus some. The sample holds 120,000 to 150,000 clones, roughly 78% seen once. The V and J ends lost 2 bases and 4 bases, in that order; junction bases with no gene match: 8. Looked up from germline, CDR1 is ENHRY and CDR2 is SYGVKD. The length of the CDR3 is 15 residues. This sequence joins TRBV10-3 and TRBJ2-7; the match to TRBD1 covers 7 bases. This receptor was identified in a man aged 35 to 55 in good health and CMV-seropositive. Sequencing was done on a sample of PBMCs. The CDR3 region is CAISEPHGDSYEQYF. Here the CDR3 DNA reads TGTGCCATCAGTGAGCCCCACGGGGACAGTTACGAGCAGTACTTC.